This T cell receptor beta chain emerged from a study of spatial heterogeneity in lung cancer. CDR1 is DFQATT and CDR2 is SNEGSKA in the germline V gene (reference sequence). This CDR3 region has 15 residues. Trimming cost V 2 bases and J 1 base; bases outside gene matches: 4. This clonotype showed up just a few times. Its target is unknown. The time point denotes: sample taken at primary tumor resection. Sequencing of whole RNA from tumor, nontumor lung or frozen PBMC involved no sorting. Untreated early-stage non-small cell lung cancer patients, some 70 in total, were the donors. Each molecule of TCR cDNA was tagged with one unique molecular identifier. Each CDR3 protein gets one entry after TCRdb re-called the 5' RACE reads with MiXCR. The table records about 56,000 distinct CDR3 sequences, 7.5% to 9% of them present only once. The study, taken as a whole, reports: Blood contained ubiquitous expanded tumor TCRs more at resection than at follow-up.

Source: PBMCs, taken at surgery. The receptor was derived from a female donor with early-stage non-small cell lung cancer. This rearrangement joins TRBV20-1 to TRBJ1-5; 8 positions match TRBD1. The CDR3 region has the DNA TGCAGTGCTAGACGGGGACAGGCGAGCAATCAGCCCCAGCATTTT. This gives the protein CSARRGQASNQPQHF.